This T cell receptor (beta chain) was captured by sequencing in a study of blood T cell repertoires in COVID-19. Study at large: The United States, Italy and Spain provided the acute and convalescent COVID-19 samples.

Recruits, aged roughly 18 to 100 years, lived in 24 US areas. Symptom resolution, clearance, or two negative PCRs marked donors in Cohort 3 as recovered. Repertoires were generated with immunoSEQ multiplex PCR, while TCRdb's copy carries only in-frame clones and drops some. The sample has fewer than 300,000 clones; 80% to 95% are singletons. J gave up 3 bases and V 5 bases, and 5 bases lay outside the gene matches. The germline CDR1 and CDR2 sequences are MNHEY and SMNVEV (reference sequence). This CDR3 contains 15 residues. The chain has TRBV27 and TRBJ2-5; 11 positions agree with TRBD2. Sequenced sample: PBMCs or T cells enriched from blood (not recorded which). The source is a woman in her 30s who had recovered from COVID-19. CDR3 amino acids: CASSILAGVEETQYF. CDR3 bases: TGTGCCAGCAGTATACTAGCGGGAGTCGAAGAGACCCAGTACTTC.